The subject of this entry is one T cell receptor beta chain. This entry comes from a study of cytomegalovirus exposure and HLA in healthy donors. Primers: 60 Vbeta forward and 13 Jbeta reverse. Produced via immunoSEQ multiplex PCR; TCRdb's table is partial and in-frame only. The data hold 100,000 to 150,000 clones, with 76% observed a single time. CDR1 is LNHDA, CDR2 SQIVND, per germline (reference sequence). The CDR3 sequence is 13 residues long. The V end was cut by 3 bases, the J end by 1 base, with 6 bases between. The sequenced material came from PBMCs. V and J are TRBV19 and TRBJ1-1; D ambiguous. The TCR was taken from a middle-aged man in good health and CMV-seronegative. CDR3 bases: TGTGCCAGTAGTATGAGAGGGAACACTGAAGCTTTCTTT. It is translated as CASSMRGNTEAFF.